This is a list of T cell receptor beta chains from one sample in a study of shared clonotypes between healthy human individuals. Measured with immunoSEQ multiplex PCR; TCRdb has only the in-frame clones, and not every one. The data hold around 1.1 million clones, with roughly 80% observed a single time. The sequencing input was memory CD4+ T cells from PBMCs. The receptors stem from a man younger than 35 in good health. Some clones in this sample may be carry-over from other donors' samples. Both conserved end residues are part of each CDR3. The order of the fields is J gene, V gene, clone size, D gene, CDR3 protein, CDR3 DNA. The D gene is left open where the match is weak. Some rows mark clone size as missing; the rest say once, few, many or name a class of expanded clone.

TRBJ1-5,TRBV6-5,.,.,CATAKGSNRNQPQHF,TGTGCCACCGCCAAGGGAAGCAATCGCAATCAGCCCCAGCATTTT
TRBJ2-3,TRBV7-9,.,TRBD2,CASSSIHPLTSGRTDTQYF,TGTGCCAGCAGCTCGATACATCCCCTGACTAGCGGGAGGACAGATACGCAGTACTTT
TRBJ2-2,TRBV28,.,.,CASSSSTNTGELFF,TGTGCCAGCAGTTCCAGCACGAACACCGGGGAGCTGTTTTTT
TRBJ1-5,TRBV6-1,.,TRBD1,CASRAPGQGNQPQHF,TGTGCCAGCAGGGCCCCGGGACAGGGCAATCAGCCCCAGCATTTT
TRBJ1-1,TRBV7-9,few,.,CASSGRQARNTEAFF,TGTGCCAGCAGCGGAAGACAGGCAAGGAACACTGAAGCTTTCTTT
TRBJ2-1,TRBV28,.,TRBD2,CASSLWGGLARYNEQFF,TGTGCCAGCAGTTTATGGGGAGGACTAGCTAGGTACAATGAGCAGTTCTTC
TRBJ1-2,TRBV25-1,.,.,CASSGGDGVEYGYTF,TGTGCCAGCAGTGGGGGGGACGGAGTGGAGTATGGCTACACCTTC
TRBJ2-7,TRBV5-1,.,.,CASSLNEGPYEQYF,TGCGCCAGCAGCTTGAATGAGGGCCCCTACGAGCAGTACTTC
TRBJ2-1,TRBV2,.,.,CASSVWTTTQFF,TGTGCCAGCAGTGTCTGGACAACAACGCAGTTCTTC
TRBJ1-2,TRBV10-2,.,.,CASSGTDSYGYTF,TGCGCCAGCAGTGGGACAGACTCCTATGGCTACACCTTC
TRBJ2-3,TRBV10-2,few,TRBD2,CASSVTSESTDTQYF,TGCGCCAGCAGTGTAACTAGCGAGAGCACAGATACGCAGTATTTT
TRBJ1-1,TRBV9,few,.,CASSKGQKNTEAFF,TGTGCCAGCAGCAAAGGACAGAAGAACACTGAAGCTTTCTTT
TRBJ1-4,TRBV11-2,.,.,CASSLRGRDEKLFF,TGTGCCAGCAGTTTACGGGGACGAGATGAAAAACTGTTTTTT
TRBJ2-3,TRBV29-1,.,.,CSVEDFVGRDTADTQYF,TGCAGCGTTGAAGATTTCGTGGGGCGAGACACTGCAGATACGCAGTATTTT